The sequence of this T cell receptor beta chain was determined in a study of blood T cell repertoires in COVID-19. Study background: The analysed material was cDNA or gDNA that came from T cells, B-cell-depleted T cells, or PBMCs.

Original processing methods: Cell counts per sample came from amplifying reference gene primers. Using immunoSEQ multiplex PCR, the repertoire was profiled, and TCRdb retains in-frame clones only, with some absent. That table supplies the V and J calls and clone size; D and trimming were determined from the DNA. The table has approximately 220,000 clones, around 85% seen once. Those enrolled, adults aged 18 to 89 years, came from under 25 US areas. In assigning cohorts, the study relied on participant-reported clinical history. V lost 6 bases to trimming and J lost 2 bases, with 7 bases between them. Germline V CDR1 and CDR2: ENHRY, SYGVKD. This CDR3 is 12 amino acids long.

The sequencing sample was made of PBMCs or T cells enriched from blood (not recorded which). The receptor was derived from a woman aged 35 to 49 with acute COVID-19. The V call is TRBV10-3, the J call TRBJ1-2, with a weak D call TRBD1 (5 bases). CDR3 in amino acids: CAIRSGNYGYTF. For the CDR3, the DNA is TGTGCCATCAGATCAGGGAACTATGGCTACACCTTC.